The clone carrying this T cell receptor (beta chain) occurred many times. Patients were all untreated before their thyroid surgery. With 6 bases clipped from V and 2 bases from J, the junction kept 7 bases outside the gene matches. CDR3 size: 15 residues. Germline CDR1 is SGHDN and CDR2 is FVKESK. With MiXCR, TCRdb called clones anew from the PCR reads. The data contain 15,000 to 20,000 clones, around 16% of them singletons. The data are from a study of metastatic and nonmetastatic thyroid tumors. This sequence originates from a female donor with papillary thyroid cancer or a benign thyroid nodule (not recorded which). Some clones in this sample may be carry-over from other donors' samples. This sequence joins TRBV14 and TRBJ1-1; TRBD1 matches 9 bases. Sequencing was carried out using blood. CDR3 sequence (DNA): TGTGCCAGCAGGCAACAGGGGGCCTTCAACACTGAAGCTTTCTTT. It specifies CASRQQGAFNTEAFF. Together with reference TRBV14 and TRBJ1-1, the CDR3 gives the full variable domain: EAGVTQFPSHSVIEKGQTVTLRCDPISGHDNLYWYRRVMGKEIKFLLHFVKESKQDESGMPNNRFLAERTGGTYSTLKVQPAELEDSGVYFCASRQQGAFNTEAFFGQGTRLTVV.